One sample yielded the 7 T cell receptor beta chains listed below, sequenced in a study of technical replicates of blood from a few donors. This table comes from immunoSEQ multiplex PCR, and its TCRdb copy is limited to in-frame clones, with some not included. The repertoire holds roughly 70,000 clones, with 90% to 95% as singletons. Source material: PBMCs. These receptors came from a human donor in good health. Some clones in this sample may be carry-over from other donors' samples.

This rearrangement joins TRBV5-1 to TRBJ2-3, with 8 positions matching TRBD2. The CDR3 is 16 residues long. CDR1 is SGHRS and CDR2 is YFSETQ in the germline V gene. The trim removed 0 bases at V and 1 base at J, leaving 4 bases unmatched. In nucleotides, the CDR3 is TGCGCCAGCAGCTTGGCCGGAGCGGGGGGCACAGATACGCAGTATTTT. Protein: CASSLAGAGGTDTQYF.

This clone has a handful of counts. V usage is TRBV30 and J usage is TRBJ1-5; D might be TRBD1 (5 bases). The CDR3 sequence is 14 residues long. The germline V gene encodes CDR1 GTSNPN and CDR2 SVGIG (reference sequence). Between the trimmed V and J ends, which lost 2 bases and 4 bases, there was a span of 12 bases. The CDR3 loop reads CAWSHGHGNQPQHF. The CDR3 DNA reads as TGTGCCTGGAGTCACGGACACGGAAATCAGCCCCAGCATTTT.

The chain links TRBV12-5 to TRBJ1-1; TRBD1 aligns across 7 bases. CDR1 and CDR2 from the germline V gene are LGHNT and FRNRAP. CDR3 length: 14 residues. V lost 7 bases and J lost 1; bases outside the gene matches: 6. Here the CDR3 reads CASVRRGANTEAFF. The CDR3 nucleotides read TGTGCTAGTGTCCGCAGGGGGGCGAACACTGAAGCTTTCTTT.

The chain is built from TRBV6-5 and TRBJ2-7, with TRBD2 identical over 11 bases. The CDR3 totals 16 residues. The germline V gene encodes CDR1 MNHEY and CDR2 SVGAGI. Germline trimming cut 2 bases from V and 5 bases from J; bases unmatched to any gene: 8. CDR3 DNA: TGTGCCAGCAGTTACGACAGACTAGCGGGAAGGGACGAGCAGTACTTC. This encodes CASSYDRLAGRDEQYF.

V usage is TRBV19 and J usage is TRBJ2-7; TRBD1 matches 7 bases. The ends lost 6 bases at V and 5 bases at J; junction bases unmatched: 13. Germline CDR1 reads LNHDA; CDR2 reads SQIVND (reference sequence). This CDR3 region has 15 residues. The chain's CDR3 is CASRPTRQGGNEQYF. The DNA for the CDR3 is TGTGCCAGTAGACCAACCCGACAGGGCGGCAACGAGCAGTACTTC.

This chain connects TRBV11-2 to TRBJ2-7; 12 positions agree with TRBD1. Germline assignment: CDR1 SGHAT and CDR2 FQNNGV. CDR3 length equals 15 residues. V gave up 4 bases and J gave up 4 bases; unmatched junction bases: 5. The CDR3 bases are TGTGCCAGCAGCTCGGGACAGGGGGCCCCTTACGAGCAGTACTTC. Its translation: CASSSGQGAPYEQYF.

In DNA, the CDR3 is TGTGCCAGTAGTTTACGAGTAGCGGGAGTAGGAGAGACCCAGTACTTC. Translation gives CASSLRVAGVGETQYF. V is TRBV19 and J is TRBJ2-5; TRBD2 matches at 9 bases. The CDR3 has 16 residues. Germline CDR1 is LNHDA and CDR2 is SQIVND (reference sequence). V gave up 5 bases and J gave up 4 bases; unmatched junction bases: 11.